This TCR beta chain appears in the sequencing data of a study of shared clonotypes between healthy human individuals. Produced via immunoSEQ multiplex PCR; TCRdb's table is partial and in-frame only. The sample contains 2.3 million or so clones, approximately 93% of which appear only once. This receptor was identified in a man aged 18 to 35 in good health. Some clones in this sample may be carry-over from other donors' samples. The sample was naive CD4+ T cells from PBMCs. Subset denoted: CD45RA+ positively selected.

The CDR3 nucleotides read TGCGCCAGCAGCTCCCGACAGGGATCCCCCTACGAGCAGTACTTC. Translating it yields CASSSRQGSPYEQYF. The chain recombines TRBV5-1 with TRBJ2-7; 7 bases fit TRBD1. CDR1 SGHRS and CDR2 YFSETQ come from the germline V gene. The CDR3 is made up of 15 amino acids. With 3 bases clipped from V and 2 bases from J, the junction kept 8 bases outside the gene matches.